The 23 T cell receptor beta chains in this list originate from one sample, sequenced in a study of blood T cell repertoires in COVID-19. The assay was immunoSEQ multiplex PCR, and TCRdb's table has in-frame clones only and misses some. The table lists hundreds of thousands of clones, about 90% of them singletons. What was sequenced was PBMCs or T cells enriched from blood (not recorded which). The receptors originated from a woman aged 18-29 years with acute COVID-19.

CDR3 residues: CASRKAGTRMGPNQPQHF. The CDR3 nucleotides read TGTGCCAGCAGAAAAGCCGGGACTCGTATGGGCCCCAATCAGCCCCAGCATTTT. This chain uses TRBV5-8 with TRBJ1-5; TRBD1 might be the D (5 bases). The CDR3 sequence is 18 residues long. The V end was cut by 5 bases, the J end by 3 bases, with 24 bases between. The V gene's germline CDR1 is SGHTS and CDR2 YDEGEE.

The V gene is TRBV11-2, the J gene TRBJ2-5; 7 nucleotides align to TRBD1. Germline CDR1 reads SGHAT; CDR2 reads FQNNGV. The CDR3 extends over 14 amino acids. Trimming removed 1 base from V and 6 bases from J; junction bases left unmatched: 5. CDR3 DNA sequence: TGTGCCAGCAGCTTAGTTAACAGGGGACAGACCCAGTACTTC. Translated, it gives CASSLVNRGQTQYF.

V gene TRBV6-1 combines with J gene TRBJ1-2; D remains ambiguous. Trimming stripped 2 bases from V and 6 bases from J, with 10 bases between. CDR1 and CDR2 from the germline V gene are MNHNS and SASEGT. The CDR3 is 13 amino acids. DNA for the CDR3: TGTGCCAGCAGTGAATCAAGAACGGATGGCTACACCTTC. It codes for CASSESRTDGYTF.

This clone was seen only a few times. The chain employs TRBV6-5 and TRBJ2-7; 7 bases are a match to TRBD1. Germline assignment: CDR1 MNHEY and CDR2 SVGAGI. The length of the CDR3 is 15 residues. V was clipped by 2 bases and J by 8 bases; unmatched bases: 12. CDR3 sequence reads: CASSYPTGFSSQQYF. CDR3 DNA sequence: TGTGCCAGCAGTTACCCGACAGGGTTCTCATCGCAGCAGTACTTC.

The chain uses TRBV4-1 and TRBJ2-7; 9 bases are a match to TRBD1. Germline assignment: CDR1 MGHRA and CDR2 YSYEKL. The V segment lost 3 bases and the J segment 1 base; nucleotides outside the gene matches: 7. The CDR3 runs to 16 residues. The CDR3 here is CASSHGTGFMSYEQYF. The CDR3 bases are TGCGCCAGCAGCCACGGGACAGGGTTTATGTCCTACGAGCAGTACTTC.

The chain combines TRBV18 with TRBJ1-3, with D uncertain. This CDR3 has 15 amino acids. Germline V lookup: CDR1 KGHSH, CDR2 LQKENI. V was clipped by 3 bases and J by 4 bases, with 13 bases between them. CDR3 residues: CASSPPTRIGNTIYF. CDR3 nucleotides: TGTGCCAGCTCACCCCCTACCAGGATCGGAAACACCATATATTTT. Full variable domain (outside the CDR3, taken from reference TRBV18 and TRBJ1-3): NAGVMQNPRHLVRRRGQEARLRCSPMKGHSHVYWYRQLPEEGLKFMVYLQKENIIDESGMPKERFSAEFPKEGPSILRIQQVVRGDSAAYFCASSPPTRIGNTIYFGEGSWLTVV.

This sequence joins TRBV3-1 (or the pseudogene TRBV3-2) and TRBJ1-3; a possible D gene is TRBD1 (6 bases). Germline CDR1 is LGHDT and CDR2 is YNNKEL (reference sequence). The CDR3 totals 16 residues. V was trimmed by 4 bases and J by 0 bases, leaving 13 bases between them. CDR3 sequence: CASSPGQLYSGNTIYF. Here the CDR3 DNA reads TGTGCCAGCAGCCCTGGACAGCTTTACTCTGGAAACACCATATATTTT.

As DNA, the CDR3 is TGTGCCAGCAGCTCGAGTGGGCACCGGGACTACGAGCAGTACTTC. The encoded protein is CASSSSGHRDYEQYF. This chain uses TRBV5-4 with TRBJ2-7; weak D call: TRBD2 (5 bases). The CDR3 is made up of 15 amino acids. Germline V gene sequence: CDR1 SGHNT, CDR2 YYREEE (reference sequence). With 3 bases removed from V and 3 bases from J, the gap between germline ends came to 16 bases.

The chain links TRBV5-5 to TRBJ2-7, with 10 positions matching TRBD1. This CDR3 spans 14 amino acids. After removal of 4 bases from V and 4 bases from J, the junction contained 5 bases not matched to a gene. Germline-derived CDR1 and CDR2 are SGHKS and YYEKEE (reference sequence). CDR3 coding DNA: TGTGCCAGCAGCATGGGACAGGGGCGGTACGAGCAGTACTTC. This translates into CASSMGQGRYEQYF.

This chain connects TRBV12-5 to TRBJ1-2; 9 bases agree with TRBD1. J gave up 6 bases and V 1 base, and 6 bases lay outside the gene matches. Germline CDR1 and CDR2: LGHNT and FRNRAP. The CDR3 is 15 residues long. The CDR3 nucleotides read TGTGCTAGTGGTTTGGCCCTAACAGGGGGCGATGGCTACACCTTC. Translation: CASGLALTGGDGYTF.

This clone was counted between two and nine times. The CDR3 is CASSLVDSTLSGNTIYF. In nucleotides, the CDR3 is TGTGCCAGCAGCTTAGTTGACAGCACCCTCTCTGGAAACACCATATATTTT. The chain combines TRBV7-9 with TRBJ1-3, with D tentatively TRBD1 (5 bases). This CDR3 has 17 amino acids. The germline V gene encodes CDR1 SEHNR and CDR2 FQNEAQ (reference sequence). The V end lost 1 base, the J end lost 0 bases, and 13 bases lay between the germline ends.

As DNA, the CDR3 is TGTGCCAGTAGTATACGCGGGAGGCACGAGCAGTACTTC. Protein product: CASSIRGRHEQYF. V and J are TRBV19 and TRBJ2-7; 8 positions match TRBD2. The CDR3 consists of 13 residues. The germline V gene has CDR1 LNHDA and CDR2 SQIVND (reference sequence). V gave up 2 bases and J gave up 5 bases; unmatched junction bases: 2. Using reference TRBV19 and TRBJ2-7 for the parts outside the CDR3, the full variable domain is DGGITQSPKYLFRKEGQNVTLSCEQNLNHDAMYWYRQDPGQGLRLIYYSQIVNDFQKGDIAEGYSVSREKKESFPLTVTSAQKNPTAFYLCASSIRGRHEQYFGPGTRLTVT.

This clone was counted a few times. The chain joins TRBV12-2 to TRBJ1-1; TRBD1 reflects the table's D call only, with no check against the DNA. TRBV12-2 is labeled a pseudogene. The CDR3 has 15 residues. The CDR3 sequence is CASRLDAFEGVEAFF. The CDR3 DNA reads TGTGCAAGTCGCTTGGATGCGTTCGAGGGGGTAGAAGCTTTCTTT.

V usage is TRBV11-1 and J usage is TRBJ2-3; 8 bases match TRBD2. Trimming at V came to 4 bases and at J to 2 bases, leaving 5 bases not matched to a gene. The CDR3 runs to 15 residues. The V gene's germline CDR1 is SGHAT and CDR2 FQDESV (reference sequence). CDR3 in amino acids: CASSSAAGVTDTQYF. The CDR3 DNA reads TGTGCCAGCAGCTCGGCAGCGGGGGTCACAGATACGCAGTATTTT.

V and J are TRBV7-8 and TRBJ1-3, with D perhaps matching TRBD1 (5 bases). The CDR3 consists of 14 residues. Trimming left V 5 bases short and J 4 bases short, with 12 bases between. In germline, CDR1 is SGHVS, CDR2 FQNEAQ. The chain's CDR3 is CASSPGGEGNTIYF. The DNA of the CDR3 is TGTGCCAGCAGCCCAGGAGGGGAGGGAAACACCATATATTTT.

Here the CDR3 DNA reads TGTGCCACCAGGGTAGCGGGAGGTAATGAGCAGTTCTTC. Translating it yields CATRVAGGNEQFF. The chain combines TRBV15 with TRBJ2-1; 10 bases are shared with TRBD2. Germline V lookup: CDR1 LNHNV, CDR2 YYDKDF (reference sequence). This CDR3 has 13 amino acids. V lost 6 bases, J lost 7 bases, and 3 bases stayed unmatched. Full variable domain (outside the CDR3, taken from reference TRBV15 and TRBJ2-1): DAMVIQNPRYQVTQFGKPVTLSCSQTLNHNVMYWYQQKSSQAPKLLFHYYDKDFNNEADTPDNFQSRRPNTSFCFLDIRSPGLGDTAMYLCATRVAGGNEQFFGPGTRLTVL.

This chain joins TRBV19 and TRBJ1-1; TRBD1 agrees at 9 bases. Germline lookup yields CDR1 LNHDA and CDR2 SQIVND (reference sequence). CDR3 length: 15 residues. V gave up 6 bases and J gave up 3 bases; unmatched junction bases: 8. The CDR3 reads CASSLRDRVDTEAFF. The CDR3 DNA sequence: TGTGCCAGTAGCCTTCGGGACAGGGTGGACACTGAAGCTTTCTTT.

The V gene is TRBV9, the J gene TRBJ1-1, with a possible D match to TRBD1 (5 bases). The CDR3 consists of 16 residues. Germline-derived CDR1 and CDR2 are SGDLS and YYNGEE. V lost 3 bases, J lost 0 bases, and 15 bases lay in between. The CDR3 region has the DNA TGTGCCAGCAGCGCCCCACAGGAAGGGGTGAACACTGAAGCTTTCTTT. This sequence encodes CASSAPQEGVNTEAFF. The variable domain in full, with the rest retrieved from reference TRBV9 and TRBJ1-1, is DSGVTQTPKHLITATGQRVTLRCSPRSGDLSVYWYQQSLDQGLQFLIQYYNGEERAKGNILERFSAQQFPDLHSELNLSSLELGDSALYFCASSAPQEGVNTEAFFGQGTRLTVV.

The chain is built from TRBV7-8 and TRBJ1-4; D is undetermined. Germline V lookup: CDR1 SGHVS, CDR2 FQNEAQ. This CDR3 has 14 amino acids. Trimming took off 7 bases at V and 5 bases at J, with 14 bases between the two ends. The CDR3 DNA is TGTGCCAGCAATCCCGGAGAGGGCAATGAAAAACTGTTTTTT. This sequence encodes CASNPGEGNEKLFF.

The rearrangement links TRBV12-5 to TRBJ1-1, with a tentative D call TRBD1 (5 bases). Germline V gene data show CDR1 as LGHNT and CDR2 as FRNRAP. The CDR3 loop spans 14 amino acids. The germline V and J ends were trimmed by 7 bases and 0 bases, with 12 bases remaining between them. The CDR3, as DNA: TGTGCTAGTGCCCGGACATCGCTGAACACTGAAGCTTTCTTT. It codes for CASARTSLNTEAFF.

This chain uses TRBV11-2 with TRBJ2-6; D ambiguous. V shed 0 bases and J shed 2 bases, with 5 bases lying between them. Germline V gene sequence: CDR1 SGHAT, CDR2 FQNNGV. This CDR3 is 15 amino acids long. CDR3 residues: CASSLEAAGANVLTF. The DNA for the CDR3 is TGTGCCAGCAGCTTAGAAGCTGCTGGGGCCAACGTCCTGACTTTC.

This chain links TRBV7-2 with TRBJ2-2, with TRBD2 identical over 8 bases. J was trimmed by 8 bases and V by 7 bases; bases with no gene match: 3. The germline V gene encodes CDR1 SGHTA and CDR2 FQGNSA. The CDR3 spans 12 residues. The DNA for the CDR3 is TGTGCCAGCAAGGGACTAGATGGGGAGCTGTTTTTT. Its protein is CASKGLDGELFF.

The chain employs TRBV2 and TRBJ1-3; D remains unclear. The germline gives CDR1 SNHLY, CDR2 FYNNEI. Trimming shortened V by 1 base and J by 4 bases, and 11 bases separated the two germline ends. The CDR3 consists of 15 residues. The CDR3 DNA follows: TGTGCCAGCAGTGAAGGGCGGCTAGGAGGAAACACCATATATTTT. As protein: CASSEGRLGGNTIYF. The full variable domain, its missing parts supplied by reference TRBV2 and TRBJ1-3, is EPEVTQTPSHQVTQMGQEVILRCVPISNHLYFYWYRQILGQKVEFLVSFYNNEISEKSEIFDDQFSVERPDGSNFTLKIRSTKLEDSAMYFCASSEGRLGGNTIYFGEGSWLTVV.